These 10 T cell receptor beta chains were sequenced from one sample in a study of blood T cell repertoires in COVID-19. Method: immunoSEQ multiplex PCR; TCRdb's copy keeps in-frame clones and lacks some. The table shows fewer than 450,000 clones, with roughly 91% occurring only once. The sample was PBMCs or T cells enriched from blood (not recorded which). These receptors all come from a young woman who had recovered from COVID-19.

V and J are TRBV5-1 and TRBJ2-1, with TRBD2 identical over 7 bases. The germline gives CDR1 SGHRS, CDR2 YFSETQ. The trim removed 0 bases at V and 0 bases at J, leaving 9 bases unmatched. The CDR3 covers 18 residues. The CDR3 sequence is CASSLVKGLDPSYNEQFF. The CDR3 coding sequence is TGCGCCAGCAGCTTGGTGAAAGGACTAGACCCCTCCTACAATGAGCAGTTCTTC.

This clone has only a few counts. V and J are TRBV2 and TRBJ1-2; 8 bases line up with TRBD1. Germline trimming cut 2 bases from V and 13 bases from J; bases unmatched to any gene: 3. Germline CDR1 reads SNHLY; CDR2 reads FYNNEI. This CDR3 contains 11 residues. CDR3: CASSEQGASTF. In DNA form, the CDR3 reads TGTGCCAGCAGTGAACAGGGGGCTAGCACCTTC.

In DNA form, the CDR3 reads TGTGCCAGCAGTACCCATAAGGGACAGTGGGCTCAAGAGACCCAGTACTTC. It yields the protein CASSTHKGQWAQETQYF. The chain couples TRBV25-1 to TRBJ2-5, with 7 bases fitting TRBD1. V gave up 5 bases and J gave up 2 bases; unmatched junction bases: 14. In germline, CDR1 is MGHDK, CDR2 SYGVNS. The CDR3 extends over 17 amino acids.

This clone is a singleton in its sample. The chain carries TRBV11-2 and TRBJ1-1, with a tentative D call TRBD1 (6 bases). V lost 5 bases, J lost 1 base, and 11 bases lay in between. This CDR3 is 14 amino acids long. Germline CDR1 and CDR2: SGHAT and FQNNGV. CDR3 in amino acids: CASSTGHTNTEAFF. Here the CDR3 DNA reads TGTGCCAGCAGCACGGGACACACGAACACTGAAGCTTTCTTT.

This chain joins TRBV4-3 and TRBJ2-1; D gene ambiguous. The CDR3 is made up of 16 amino acids. Germline CDR1 reads LGHNA; CDR2 reads YSLEER. With 0 bases removed from V and 0 bases from J, the gap between germline ends came to 9 bases. The CDR3 nucleotides are TGCGCCAGCAGCCAAGACGGTCCGAGCTCCTACAATGAGCAGTTCTTC. Amino acids: CASSQDGPSSYNEQFF.

This chain links TRBV27 with TRBJ2-4; TRBD1 matches at 8 bases. CDR1 MNHEY and CDR2 SMNVEV come from the germline V gene (reference sequence). Trimming removed 3 bases from V and 7 bases from J; junction bases left unmatched: 8. The CDR3 totals 15 residues. The CDR3 spells CASSLTNRGSNIQYF. In DNA form, the CDR3 reads TGTGCCAGCAGTTTGACGAACAGGGGGTCCAACATTCAGTACTTC.

Written as DNA, the CDR3 is TGTGCCTGGAGTGTGGGACAGGGTAAATACGAGCAGTACTTC. Protein sequence: CAWSVGQGKYEQYF. The chain joins TRBV30 to TRBJ2-7; 9 bases fit TRBD1. J gave up 4 bases and V 0 bases, and 4 bases lay outside the gene matches. The CDR3 loop spans 14 amino acids. Germline V gene sequence: CDR1 GTSNPN, CDR2 SVGIG (reference sequence). Looking up the rest from reference TRBV30 and TRBJ2-7 gives the full variable domain: SQTIHQWPATLVQPVGSPLSLECTVEGTSNPNLYWYRQAAGRGLQLLFYSVGIGQISSEVPQNLSASRPQDRQFILSSKKLLLSDSGFYLCAWSVGQGKYEQYFGPGTRLTVT.

The chain carries TRBV10-3 and TRBJ1-2; no reliable D call. V lost 4 bases and J 4 bases, leaving 16 bases between the germline ends. Germline CDR1 ENHRY, CDR2 SYGVKD. The CDR3 length is 15 residues. The CDR3 DNA reads as TGTGCCATCAGTGTCGGGGAAGGCTACCCCTATGGCTACACCTTC. It translates to CAISVGEGYPYGYTF.

The chain recombines TRBV21-1 with TRBJ1-5; the table calls TRBD1, which could not be checked here. TRBV21-1 is designated a pseudogene. The CDR3 runs to 21 residues. The CDR3 DNA reads TGTGCCAGCAGCAAGAGGACAGGGGGCTTAATTTTTTTTGATAGCAATCAGCCCCAGCATTTT. Translation: CASSKRTGGLIFFDSNQPQHF.

V is TRBV12-5 and J is TRBJ1-1; D is ambiguous. The CDR3 totals 14 residues. The V gene's germline CDR1 is LGHNT and CDR2 FRNRAP. V was pared by 4 bases and J by 0 bases, with 9 bases between. DNA for the CDR3: TGTGCTAGTGGTTCAGTAGACATGAACACTGAAGCTTTCTTT. This sequence encodes CASGSVDMNTEAFF.